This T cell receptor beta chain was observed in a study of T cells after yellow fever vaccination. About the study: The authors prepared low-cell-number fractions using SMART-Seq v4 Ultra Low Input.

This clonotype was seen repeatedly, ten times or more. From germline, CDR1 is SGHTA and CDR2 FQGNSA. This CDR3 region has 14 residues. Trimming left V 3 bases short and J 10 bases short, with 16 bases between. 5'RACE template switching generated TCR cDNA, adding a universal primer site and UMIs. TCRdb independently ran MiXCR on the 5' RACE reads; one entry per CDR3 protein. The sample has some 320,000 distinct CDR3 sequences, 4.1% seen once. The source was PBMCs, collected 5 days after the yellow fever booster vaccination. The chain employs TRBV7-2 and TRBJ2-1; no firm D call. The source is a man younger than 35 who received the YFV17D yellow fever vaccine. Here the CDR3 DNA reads TGTGCCAGCAGCTTGTTCGCCATGGCCCCCGAGCAGTTCTTC. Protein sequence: CASSLFAMAPEQFF.